This T cell receptor (beta chain) is drawn from a study of response to subunit inactivated influenza vaccine. TCRdb reprocessed the RT-PCR reads via MiXCR and lists one record per CDR3 protein. The data show about 570,000 distinct CDR3 sequences, about 11% seen once. The CDR3 runs to 12 residues. Trimming removed 4 bases at V and 11 bases at J, with 14 bases between. Germline V gives CDR1 MGHRA, CDR2 YSYEKL. This clonotype was detected a few times. This same sample was also part of a study on T cells expressing NK-cell markers. From that second work: UMIs were included in TCR beta cDNA generated by 5'RACE template switching. The study drew TCR beta repertoires from sorted CD3+CD56+NKG2C+, CD3+CD56+NKG2C- and CD3+CD56-NKG2C+ T cells. Serological testing identified seven of the eight sequenced donors as HCMV-seropositive and one as seronegative. In a group of several donors, dominant NKG2C+ clonotypes represented roughly 1.0-7.5% of CD8+ T cells. The leading position in the CD3+CD56-NKG2C+ fraction of several donors also went to these clonotypes.

The chain combines TRBV4-1 with TRBJ1-1; D is undetermined. This clonotype was obtained from a man aged 45-60 years who received an inactivated influenza vaccine. Sequences were derived from PBMCs from blood, sampled on the day of vaccination. The CDR3 coding sequence is TGCGCCAGCAGCCCGCAGCCACCTGCTGCTTTCTTT. This codes for CASSPQPPAAFF.